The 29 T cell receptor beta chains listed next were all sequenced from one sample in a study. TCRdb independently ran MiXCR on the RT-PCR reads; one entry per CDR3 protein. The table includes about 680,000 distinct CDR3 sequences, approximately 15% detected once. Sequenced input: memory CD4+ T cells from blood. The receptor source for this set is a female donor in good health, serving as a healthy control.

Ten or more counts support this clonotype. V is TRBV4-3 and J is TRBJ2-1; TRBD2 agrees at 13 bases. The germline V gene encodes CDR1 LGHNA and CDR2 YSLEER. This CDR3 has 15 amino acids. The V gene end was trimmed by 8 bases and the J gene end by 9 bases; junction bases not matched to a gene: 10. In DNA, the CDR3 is TGCGCCAGCTCTTCCGGGACTAGCGGGACAGCTGAGCAGTTCTTC. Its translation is CASSSGTSGTAEQFF.

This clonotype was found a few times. The CDR3 DNA is TGTGCCAGCAACGACAGGCGCTCCGCTGGGGCCAACGTCCTGACTTTC. Its translation is CASNDRRSAGANVLTF. This chain links TRBV6-2 or TRBV6-3 with TRBJ2-6, with D maybe TRBD1 (6 bases). This CDR3 contains 16 residues. Germline V lookup: CDR1 MNHEY, CDR2 SVGEGT. Trimming shortened V by 7 bases and J by 2 bases, and 15 bases separated the two germline ends.

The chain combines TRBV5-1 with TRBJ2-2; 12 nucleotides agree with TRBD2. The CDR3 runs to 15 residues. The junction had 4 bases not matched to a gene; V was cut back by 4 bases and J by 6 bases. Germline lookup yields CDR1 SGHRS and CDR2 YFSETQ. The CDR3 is CASSQGLAGSGELFF. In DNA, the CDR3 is TGCGCCAGCAGCCAGGGACTAGCGGGCTCCGGGGAGCTGTTTTTT. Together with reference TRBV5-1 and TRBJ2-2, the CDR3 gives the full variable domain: KAGVTQTPRYLIKTRGQQVTLSCSPISGHRSVSWYQQTPGQGLQFLFEYFSETQRNKGNFPGRFSGRQFSNSRSEMNVSTLELGDSALYLCASSQGLAGSGELFFGEGSRLTVL.

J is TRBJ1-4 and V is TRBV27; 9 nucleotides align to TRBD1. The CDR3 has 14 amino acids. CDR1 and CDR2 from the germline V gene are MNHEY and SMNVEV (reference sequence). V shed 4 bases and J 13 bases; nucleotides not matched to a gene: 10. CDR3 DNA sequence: TGTGCCAGCAGTTCGGGACAGGGATTATTCGGACTGTTTTTT. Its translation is CASSSGQGLFGLFF.

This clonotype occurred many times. CDR3 in DNA: TGTGCCAGCAGTTACGATACAGGGGATAACACTGAAGCTTTCTTT. Protein sequence: CASSYDTGDNTEAFF. The chain recombines TRBV6-5 with TRBJ1-1, with 7 bases fitting TRBD1. This CDR3 contains 15 residues. The J segment lost 2 bases and the V segment lost 2 bases, leaving 5 bases of the junction unmatched. Looked up from germline, CDR1 is MNHEY and CDR2 is SVGAGI.

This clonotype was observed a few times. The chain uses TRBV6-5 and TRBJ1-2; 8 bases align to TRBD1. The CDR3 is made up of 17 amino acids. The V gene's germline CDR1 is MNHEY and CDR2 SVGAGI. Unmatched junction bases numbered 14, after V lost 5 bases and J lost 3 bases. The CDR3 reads CASSRYPPGTGHYGYTF. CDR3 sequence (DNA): TGTGCCAGCAGTCGTTATCCCCCCGGGACAGGACACTATGGCTACACCTTC.

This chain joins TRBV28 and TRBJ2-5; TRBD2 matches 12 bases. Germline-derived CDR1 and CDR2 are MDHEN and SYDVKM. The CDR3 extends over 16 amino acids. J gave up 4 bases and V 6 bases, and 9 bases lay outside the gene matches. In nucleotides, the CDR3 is TGTGCCAGCAGCCCCCGACTAGCGGGAGTCGGAGAGACCCAGTACTTC. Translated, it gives CASSPRLAGVGETQYF.

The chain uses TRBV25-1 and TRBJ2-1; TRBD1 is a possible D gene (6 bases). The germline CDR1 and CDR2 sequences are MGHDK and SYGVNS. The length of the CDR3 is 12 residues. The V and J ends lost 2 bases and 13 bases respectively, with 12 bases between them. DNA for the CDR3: TGTGCCAGCAGTGAAGAGACAGGTCGTCAGTTCTTC. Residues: CASSEETGRQFF.

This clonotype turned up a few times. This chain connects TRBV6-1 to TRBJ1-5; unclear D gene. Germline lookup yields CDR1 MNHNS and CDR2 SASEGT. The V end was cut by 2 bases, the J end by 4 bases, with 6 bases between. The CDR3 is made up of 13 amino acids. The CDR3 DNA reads TGTGCCAGCAGTGAAATTGGGAATCAGCCCCAGCATTTT. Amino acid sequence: CASSEIGNQPQHF.

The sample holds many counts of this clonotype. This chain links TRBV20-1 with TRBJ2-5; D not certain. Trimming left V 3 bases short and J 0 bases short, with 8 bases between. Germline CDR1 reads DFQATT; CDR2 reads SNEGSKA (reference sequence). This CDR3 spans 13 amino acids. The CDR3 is CSASRPNQETQYF. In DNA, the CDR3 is TGCAGTGCTAGTAGGCCCAACCAAGAGACCCAGTACTTC.

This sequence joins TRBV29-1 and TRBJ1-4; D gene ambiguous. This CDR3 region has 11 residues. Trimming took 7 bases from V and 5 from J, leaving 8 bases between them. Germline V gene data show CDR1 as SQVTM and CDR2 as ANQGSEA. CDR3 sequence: CSGYLNEKLFF. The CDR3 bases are TGCAGCGGTTACTTGAATGAAAAACTGTTTTTT.

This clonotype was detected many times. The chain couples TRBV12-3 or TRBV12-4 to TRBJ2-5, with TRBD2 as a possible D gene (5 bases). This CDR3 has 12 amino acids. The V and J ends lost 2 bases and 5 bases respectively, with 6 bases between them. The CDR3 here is CASSLRGETQYF. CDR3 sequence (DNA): TGTGCCAGCAGTTTAAGAGGGGAGACCCAGTACTTC.

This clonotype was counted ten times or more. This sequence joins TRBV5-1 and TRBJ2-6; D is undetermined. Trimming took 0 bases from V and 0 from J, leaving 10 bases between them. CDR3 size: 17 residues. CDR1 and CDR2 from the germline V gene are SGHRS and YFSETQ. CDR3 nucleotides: TGCGCCAGCAGCTTGGACGGCTCATACTCTGGGGCCAACGTCCTGACTTTC. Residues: CASSLDGSYSGANVLTF.

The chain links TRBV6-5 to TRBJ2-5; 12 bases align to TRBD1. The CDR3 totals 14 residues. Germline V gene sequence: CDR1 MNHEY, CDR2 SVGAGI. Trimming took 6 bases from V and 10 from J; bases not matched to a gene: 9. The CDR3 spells CASRTGTGGRDQYF. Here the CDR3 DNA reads TGTGCCAGCAGGACCGGGACAGGGGGCCGGGACCAGTACTTC.

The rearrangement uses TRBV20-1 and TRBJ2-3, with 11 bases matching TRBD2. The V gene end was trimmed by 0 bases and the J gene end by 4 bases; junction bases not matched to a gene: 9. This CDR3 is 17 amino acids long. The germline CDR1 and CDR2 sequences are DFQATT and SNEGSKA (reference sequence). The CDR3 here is CSARDPISGRVADTQYF. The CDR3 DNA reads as TGCAGTGCTAGAGACCCAATTAGCGGGAGGGTCGCAGATACGCAGTATTTT.

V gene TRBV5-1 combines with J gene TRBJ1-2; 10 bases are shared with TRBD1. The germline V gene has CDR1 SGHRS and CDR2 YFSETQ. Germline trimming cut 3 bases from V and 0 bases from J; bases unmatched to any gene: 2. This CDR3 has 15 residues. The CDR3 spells CASSWDRGSNYGYTF. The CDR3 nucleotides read TGCGCCAGCAGCTGGGACAGGGGATCTAACTATGGCTACACCTTC.

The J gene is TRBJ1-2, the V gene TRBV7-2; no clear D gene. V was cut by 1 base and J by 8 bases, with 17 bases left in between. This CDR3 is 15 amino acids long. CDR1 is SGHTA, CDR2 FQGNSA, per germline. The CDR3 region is CASSLEVSSIRGYTF. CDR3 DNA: TGTGCCAGCAGCTTAGAAGTGTCAAGTATTCGAGGCTACACCTTC.

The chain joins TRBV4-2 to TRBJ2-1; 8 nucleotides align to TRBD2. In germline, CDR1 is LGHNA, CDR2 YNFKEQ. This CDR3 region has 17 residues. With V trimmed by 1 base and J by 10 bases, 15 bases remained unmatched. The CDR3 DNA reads TGTGCCAGCAGCCAAGGTCCTACCGGCGGGGGGTCATGGGAGCAGTTCTTC. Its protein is CASSQGPTGGGSWEQFF.

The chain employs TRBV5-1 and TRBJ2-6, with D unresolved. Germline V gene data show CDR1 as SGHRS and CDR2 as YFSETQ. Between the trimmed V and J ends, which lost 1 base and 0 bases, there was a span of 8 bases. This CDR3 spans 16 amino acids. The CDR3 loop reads CASSLFQISGANVLTF. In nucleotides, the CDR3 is TGCGCCAGCAGCTTGTTTCAGATCTCTGGGGCCAACGTCCTGACTTTC. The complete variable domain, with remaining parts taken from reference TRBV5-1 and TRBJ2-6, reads KAGVTQTPRYLIKTRGQQVTLSCSPISGHRSVSWYQQTPGQGLQFLFEYFSETQRNKGNFPGRFSGRQFSNSRSEMNVSTLELGDSALYLCASSLFQISGANVLTFGAGSRLTVL.

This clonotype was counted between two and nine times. In DNA form, the CDR3 reads TGTGCCAGCAGTGACACCAGGGTGAGCGAGCAGTACTTC. As protein: CASSDTRVSEQYF. This chain uses TRBV6-5 with TRBJ2-7; TRBD1 is a possible D gene (5 bases). The germline CDR1 and CDR2 sequences are MNHEY and SVGAGI. V lost 5 bases and J lost 6, with 14 bases in between. The CDR3 length is 13 residues.

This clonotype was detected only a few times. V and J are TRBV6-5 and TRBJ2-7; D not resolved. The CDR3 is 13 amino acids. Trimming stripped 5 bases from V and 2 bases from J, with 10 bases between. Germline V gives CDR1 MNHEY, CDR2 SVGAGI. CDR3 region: CASSEPNTYEQYF. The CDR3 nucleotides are TGTGCCAGCAGTGAACCAAATACCTACGAGCAGTACTTC.

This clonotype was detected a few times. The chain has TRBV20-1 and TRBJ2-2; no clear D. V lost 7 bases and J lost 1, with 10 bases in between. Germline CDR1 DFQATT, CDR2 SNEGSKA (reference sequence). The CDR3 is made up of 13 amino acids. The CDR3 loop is CSGLSWNTGELFF. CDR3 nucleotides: TGCAGTGGACTCAGTTGGAACACCGGGGAGCTGTTTTTT.

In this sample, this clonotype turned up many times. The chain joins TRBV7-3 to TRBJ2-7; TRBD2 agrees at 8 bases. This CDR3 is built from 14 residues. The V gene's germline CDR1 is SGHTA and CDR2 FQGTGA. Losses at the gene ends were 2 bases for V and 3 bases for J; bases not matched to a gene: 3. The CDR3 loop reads CASSLAGGYYEQYF. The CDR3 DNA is TGTGCCAGCAGCTTAGCGGGAGGTTACTACGAGCAGTACTTC.

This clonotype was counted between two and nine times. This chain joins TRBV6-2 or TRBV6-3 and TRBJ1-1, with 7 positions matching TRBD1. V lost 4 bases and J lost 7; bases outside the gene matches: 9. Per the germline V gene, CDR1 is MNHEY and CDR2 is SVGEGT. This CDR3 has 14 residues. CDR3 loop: CASSFGQAVVEAFF. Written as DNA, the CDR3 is TGTGCCAGCAGTTTTGGACAGGCGGTGGTTGAAGCTTTCTTT.

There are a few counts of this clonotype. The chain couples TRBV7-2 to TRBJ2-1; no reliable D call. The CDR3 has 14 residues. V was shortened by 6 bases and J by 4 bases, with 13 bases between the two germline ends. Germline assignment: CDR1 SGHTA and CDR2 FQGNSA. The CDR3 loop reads CASSSSVGYNEQFF. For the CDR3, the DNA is TGTGCCAGCAGTTCCTCTGTGGGGTACAATGAGCAGTTCTTC.

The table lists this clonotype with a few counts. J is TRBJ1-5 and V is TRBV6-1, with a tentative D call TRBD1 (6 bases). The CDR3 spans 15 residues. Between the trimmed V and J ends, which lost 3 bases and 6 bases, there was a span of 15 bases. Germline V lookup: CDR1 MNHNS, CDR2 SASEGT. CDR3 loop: CASSDQGSMFQPQHF. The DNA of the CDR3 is TGTGCCAGCAGTGATCAGGGGTCTATGTTTCAGCCCCAGCATTTT.

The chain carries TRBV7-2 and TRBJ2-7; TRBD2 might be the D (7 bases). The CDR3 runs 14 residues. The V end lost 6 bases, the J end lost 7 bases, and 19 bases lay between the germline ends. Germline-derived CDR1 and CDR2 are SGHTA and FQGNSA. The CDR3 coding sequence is TGTGCCAGCAGGGAAACGGGGGGCGCGCGGGAGCAGTACTTC. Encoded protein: CASRETGGAREQYF.

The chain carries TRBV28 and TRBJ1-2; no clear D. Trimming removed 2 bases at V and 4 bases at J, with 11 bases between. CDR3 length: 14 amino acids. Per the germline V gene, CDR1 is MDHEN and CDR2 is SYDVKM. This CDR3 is CASSLEGGIYGYTF. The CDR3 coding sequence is TGTGCCAGCAGTTTAGAGGGAGGTATCTATGGCTACACCTTC.

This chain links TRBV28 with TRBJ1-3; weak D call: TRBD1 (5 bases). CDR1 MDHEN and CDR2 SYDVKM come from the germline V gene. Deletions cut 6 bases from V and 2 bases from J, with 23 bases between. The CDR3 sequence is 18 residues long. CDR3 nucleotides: TGTGCCAGCAGCGTTCCCCCGGGGTTGGGACGAGCTGGAAACACCATATATTTT. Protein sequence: CASSVPPGLGRAGNTIYF. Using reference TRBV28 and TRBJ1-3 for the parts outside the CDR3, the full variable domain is DVKVTQSSRYLVKRTGEKVFLECVQDMDHENMFWYRQDPGLGLRLIYFSYDVKMKEKGDIPEGYSVSREKKERFSLILESASTNQTSMYLCASSVPPGLGRAGNTIYFGEGSWLTVV.